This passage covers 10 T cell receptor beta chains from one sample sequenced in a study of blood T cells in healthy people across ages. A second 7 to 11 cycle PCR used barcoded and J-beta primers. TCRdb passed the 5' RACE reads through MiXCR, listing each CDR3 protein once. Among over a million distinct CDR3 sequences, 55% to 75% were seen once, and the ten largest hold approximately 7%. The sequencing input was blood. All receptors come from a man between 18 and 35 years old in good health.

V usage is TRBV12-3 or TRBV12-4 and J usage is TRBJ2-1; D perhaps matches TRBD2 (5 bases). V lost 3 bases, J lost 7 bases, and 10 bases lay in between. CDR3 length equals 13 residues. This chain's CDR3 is CASSFSGRNEQFF. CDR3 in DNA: TGTGCCAGCAGTTTCAGTGGGAGAAATGAGCAGTTCTTC.

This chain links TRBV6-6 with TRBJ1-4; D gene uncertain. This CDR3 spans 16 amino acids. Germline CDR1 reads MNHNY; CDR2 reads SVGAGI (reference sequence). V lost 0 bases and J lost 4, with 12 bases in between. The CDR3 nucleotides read TGTGCCAGCAGTTACTCGAAGGGCCGACTTAATGAAAAACTGTTTTTT. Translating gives CASSYSKGRLNEKLFF.

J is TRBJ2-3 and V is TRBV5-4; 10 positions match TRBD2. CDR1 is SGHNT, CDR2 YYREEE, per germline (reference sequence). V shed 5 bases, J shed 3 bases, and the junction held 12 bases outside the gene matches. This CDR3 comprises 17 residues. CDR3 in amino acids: CASSTREAGGPTDTQYF. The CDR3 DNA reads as TGTGCCAGCAGTACTCGAGAAGCGGGGGGGCCAACAGATACGCAGTATTTT.

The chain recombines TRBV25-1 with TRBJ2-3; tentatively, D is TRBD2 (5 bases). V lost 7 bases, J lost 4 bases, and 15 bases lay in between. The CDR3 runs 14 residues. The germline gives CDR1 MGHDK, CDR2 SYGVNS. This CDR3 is CASTERHTSDTQYF. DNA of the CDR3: TGTGCCAGCACCGAGCGGCACACCTCAGATACGCAGTATTTT. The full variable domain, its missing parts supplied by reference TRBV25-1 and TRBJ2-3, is EADIYQTPRYLVIGTGKKITLECSQTMGHDKMYWYQQDPGMELHLIHYSYGVNSTEKGDLSSESTVSRIRTEHFPLTLESARPSHTSQYLCASTERHTSDTQYFGPGTRLTVL.

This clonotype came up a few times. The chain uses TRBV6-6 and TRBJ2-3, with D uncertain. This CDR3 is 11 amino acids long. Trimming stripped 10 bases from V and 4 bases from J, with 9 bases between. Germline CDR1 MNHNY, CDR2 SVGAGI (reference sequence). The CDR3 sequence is CATEQADTQYF. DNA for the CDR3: TGTGCCACCGAGCAAGCAGATACGCAGTATTTT.

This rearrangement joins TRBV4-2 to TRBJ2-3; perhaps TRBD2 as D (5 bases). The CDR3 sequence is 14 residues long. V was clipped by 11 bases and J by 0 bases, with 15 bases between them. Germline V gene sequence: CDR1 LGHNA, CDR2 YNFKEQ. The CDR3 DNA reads TGTGCCGGCTCCGAGGGAATTAGCACAGATACGCAGTATTTT. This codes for CAGSEGISTDTQYF.

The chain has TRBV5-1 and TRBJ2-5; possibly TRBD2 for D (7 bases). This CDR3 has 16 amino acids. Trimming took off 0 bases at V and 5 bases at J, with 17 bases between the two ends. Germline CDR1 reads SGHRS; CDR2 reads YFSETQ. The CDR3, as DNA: TGCGCCAGCAGCTTGGGTAATGGGGGGGCCGTTGAGACCCAGTACTTC. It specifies CASSLGNGGAVETQYF.

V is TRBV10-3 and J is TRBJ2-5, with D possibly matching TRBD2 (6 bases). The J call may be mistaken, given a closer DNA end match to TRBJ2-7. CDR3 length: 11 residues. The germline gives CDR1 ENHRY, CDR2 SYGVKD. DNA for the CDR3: TGTGCCATCAAGGAGGGCGGCGAGCAGTACTTC. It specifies CAIKEGGEQYF.

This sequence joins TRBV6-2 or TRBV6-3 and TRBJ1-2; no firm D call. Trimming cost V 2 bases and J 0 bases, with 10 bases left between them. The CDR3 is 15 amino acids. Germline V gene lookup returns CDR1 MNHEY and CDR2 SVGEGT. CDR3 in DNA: TGTGCCAGCAGTTACGTAGCCAGCTCTAACTATGGCTACACCTTC. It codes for CASSYVASSNYGYTF.

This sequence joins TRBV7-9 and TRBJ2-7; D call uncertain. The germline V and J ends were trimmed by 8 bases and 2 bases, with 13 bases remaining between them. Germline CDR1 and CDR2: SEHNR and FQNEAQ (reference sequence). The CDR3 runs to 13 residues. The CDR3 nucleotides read TGTGCCAGCGTTAAGGACGGAACCTACGAGCAGTACTTC. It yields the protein CASVKDGTYEQYF.